Listed below are T cell receptor beta chains from one sample, sequenced in a study of vaccination effects on CD4 cells after COVID-19. What these receptors recognize is not known. The protocol was immunoSEQ multiplex PCR, while the TCRdb copy is restricted to in-frame clones and leaves out a portion. The data contain about 63,000 clones, over 70% of them singletons. Sequencing was performed on CD4+ T cells from PBMCs cultured with HCoV-OC43 spike peptides, taken before COVID-19 vaccination. Source of these receptors: a human donor who received a COVID-19 vaccine. Each CDR3 is given with its conserved first and last residue. D genes are given only for firm matches. Clone size is shown for a subset of rows, as once, few, many or a class of expanded clone.

clone size	J gene	D gene	CDR3 length	V gene	CDR3 DNA	CDR3 protein
NA	TRBJ1-2	TRBD1	17	TRBV5-1	TGCGCCAGCAGCTCCAATCGGGACAGGGCTGGCGACTATGGCTACACCTTC	CASSSNRDRAGDYGYTF
NA	TRBJ1-3	NA	15	TRBV7-2	TGTGCCAGCAGCTTTTCTGTACACTCTGGAAACACCATATATTTT	CASSFSVHSGNTIYF
NA	TRBJ2-2	NA	14	TRBV7-3	TGTGCCAGCAGCTTAACAGGCGTCACCGGGGAGCTGTTTTTT	CASSLTGVTGELFF
NA	TRBJ2-3	NA	11	TRBV2	TGTGCCAGCAGCGTAAGGTCAGGGGTGTATTTT	CASSVRSGVYF
NA	TRBJ1-1	NA	13	TRBV9	TGTGCCAGCAGCCCGACTAGGAACACTGAAGCTTTCTTT	CASSPTRNTEAFF
NA	TRBJ2-2	TRBD1	16	TRBV18	TGTGCCAGCTCACCGCCTTGGACAGGGAAAGACGGGGAGCTGTTTTTT	CASSPPWTGKDGELFF
once	TRBJ2-3	NA	13	TRBV9	TGTGCCAGCAGCGTAGAGACCCCAGATACGCAGTATTTT	CASSVETPDTQYF
once	TRBJ2-1	TRBD2	16	TRBV25-1	TGTGCCAGCACCCATGGGGGGGGCGGGGGGGACAATGAGCAGTTCTTC	CASTHGGGGGDNEQFF
few	TRBJ2-2	TRBD1	15	TRBV30	TGTGCCTGGAGTAGGGGACAGGGGGACACCGGGGAGCTGTTTTTT	CAWSRGQGDTGELFF
NA	TRBJ1-2	NA	15	TRBV7-7	TGTGCCAGCAGCTTAGTTGGTGGGGCTAACTATGGCTACACCTTC	CASSLVGGANYGYTF
NA	TRBJ2-1	TRBD1	16	TRBV6-2/TRBV6-3	TGTGCCAGCAGTTACGAAACAGGGGGTGTGAGCAATGAGCAGTTCTTC	CASSYETGGVSNEQFF
NA	TRBJ1-4	NA	15	TRBV24-1	TGTGCCACCAGTGACTCCGGGACATGGGGTGAAAAACTGTTTTTT	CATSDSGTWGEKLFF
few	TRBJ1-1	NA	14	TRBV4-1	TGCGCCAGCAGCCAAGTCCCCCTGAACACTGAAGCTTTCTTT	CASSQVPLNTEAFF
few	TRBJ1-1	NA	12	TRBV19	TGTGCCAGTAGTATAGATCTGCTGGGAGCTTTCTTT	CASSIDLLGAFF
NA	TRBJ2-5	NA	13	TRBV18	TGTGCCAGCAGCTGGCAGTTACAAGAGACCCAGTACTTC	CASSWQLQETQYF
NA	TRBJ1-2	NA	13	TRBV24-1	TGTGCCACCAGTGATGCCTACTTAGGTGGCTACACCTTC	CATSDAYLGGYTF
NA	TRBJ1-5	NA	17	TRBV6-2/TRBV6-3	TGTGCCAGCAGTTACTCTACTTTACGGGGGGCAGGTCAGCCCCAGCATTTT	CASSYSTLRGAGQPQHF
NA	TRBJ2-5	NA	14	TRBV7-9	TGTGCCAGCAGCTGGCAGGGGTTAAGGGAGACCCAGTACTTC	CASSWQGLRETQYF
few	TRBJ2-2	NA	13	TRBV11-2	TGTGCCAGCAGCCTCAGTGACGCGGGGGAGCTGTTTTTT	CASSLSDAGELFF
NA	TRBJ2-3	NA	14	TRBV24-1	TGTGCCACCAGTGATCAAGGGGGCACAGATACGCAGTATTTT	CATSDQGGTDTQYF
NA	TRBJ2-4	TRBD1	15	TRBV24-1	TGTGCCACCAGTGATTCCAGGACAGGGGAAAACATTCAGTACTTC	CATSDSRTGENIQYF
NA	TRBJ1-6	NA	16	TRBV7-2	TGTGCCAGCAGCTTCGGTTTCAGCTCCTATAATTCACCCCTCCACTTT	CASSFGFSSYNSPLHF
NA	TRBJ2-2	NA	16	TRBV5-1	TGCGCCAGCAGCTTCGCTAGCCCTACCAACACCGGGGAGCTGTTTTTT	CASSFASPTNTGELFF
once	TRBJ1-5	NA	18	TRBV6-2/TRBV6-3	TGTGCCAGCAGTTACGGTGGGGTCAGTTATTATAGCAATCAGCCCCAGCATTTT	CASSYGGVSYYSNQPQHF
NA	TRBJ2-2	TRBD2	14	TRBV5-1	TGCGCCAGCACCGTTAGCGGGGACACCGGGGAGCTGTTTTTT	CASTVSGDTGELFF
NA	TRBJ1-4	TRBD1	14	TRBV5-1	TGCGCCAGCAGCCGTTCCGGGACAGACGAAAAACTGTTTTTT	CASSRSGTDEKLFF
NA	TRBJ2-3	TRBD2	16	TRBV3-1/TRBV3-2	TGTGCCAGCAGCCAAGCTCAGCGGGGGGCTCAGGGTACGCAGTATTTT	CASSQAQRGAQGTQYF